This T cell receptor beta chain emerged from a study of T cells in Graves' hyperthyroidism and ophthalmopathy. Germline CDR1 and CDR2: SGHNT and YYREEE (reference sequence). Between the trimmed V and J ends, which lost 3 bases and 2 bases, there was a span of 8 bases. The CDR3 length is 13 residues. RNA transcripts provided the source from which TCR beta CDR3 regions were amplified. Using the HTBI primer set, a first-round RT-PCR was run on the TCR CDR3. TCRdb independently ran MiXCR on the multiplex PCR reads; one entry per CDR3 protein. Among about 570,000 distinct CDR3 sequences listed, about 43% were seen once.

Specimen: peripheral blood or thyroid tissue (not recorded which). This TCR was recovered from an adult woman with Graves' disease, either hyperthyroidism or ophthalmopathy (not recorded which). The genes are TRBV5-4 and TRBJ2-5; D uncertain. The CDR3 DNA reads as TGTGCCAGCAGCTCCGCTAGACAAGAGACCCAGTACTTC. Protein: CASSSARQETQYF.